This is a list of T cell receptor beta chains from one sample in a study of blood T cell repertoires in COVID-19. Libraries were prepared by immunoSEQ multiplex PCR; TCRdb keeps only in-frame clonotypes and omits some of them. The sample holds about 150,000 clones, 81% seen once. Sequenced sample: peripheral blood. Every receptor here comes from a human donor with acute or convalescent COVID-19. The donor label of this sample is uncertain. Each CDR3 is given with its conserved first and last residue. D genes are given only for firm matches. The listing skips clone size in some rows; elsewhere it reads once, few, many or a size class.

CDR3 length	D gene	clone size	V gene	J gene	CDR3 protein	CDR3 DNA
17	TRBD2	-	TRBV5-1	TRBJ2-1	CASSLDPGLAGANEQFF	TGCGCCAGCAGCTTGGATCCGGGACTAGCGGGGGCCAATGAGCAGTTCTTC
13	-	-	TRBV5-8	TRBJ1-2	CASSLRGSYGYTF	TGTGCCAGCAGCTTGCGGGGATCTTATGGCTACACCTTC
16	-	once	TRBV19	TRBJ2-1	CASSIIPRANDNEQFF	TGTGCCAGTAGTATAATCCCCAGGGCCAACGACAATGAGCAGTTCTTC
15	TRBD1	-	TRBV3-1/TRBV3-2	TRBJ2-1	CASSPKGTGRYEQFF	TGTGCCAGCAGCCCGAAAGGGACAGGGCGGTATGAGCAGTTCTTC
13	-	-	TRBV7-2	TRBJ1-6	CASSLEKGRPLHF	TGTGCCAGCAGCTTAGAAAAGGGGAGGCCCCTCCACTTT
14	TRBD1	-	TRBV27	TRBJ1-2	CASRSVGTAYGYTF	TGTGCCAGCAGATCTGTCGGGACAGCCTATGGCTACACCTTC
15	TRBD1	-	TRBV18	TRBJ2-1	CASSPRQGDRDEQFF	TGTGCCAGCTCCCCAAGACAGGGGGATAGGGATGAGCAGTTCTTC
17	TRBD2	-	TRBV24-1	TRBJ2-1	CATSDLGGLASHNEQFF	TGTGCCACCAGTGATTTGGGGGGACTAGCATCCCACAATGAGCAGTTCTTC
14	-	-	TRBV11-2	TRBJ2-2	CASSSGGRTGELFF	TGTGCCAGCAGTTCCGGGGGGCGGACCGGGGAGCTGTTTTTT
17	-	-	TRBV19	TRBJ1-5	CASSIIKLLVGNQPQHF	TGTGCCAGTAGTATTATAAAGTTACTCGTCGGCAATCAGCCCCAGCATTTT
14	TRBD1	-	TRBV10-3	TRBJ1-6	CAISRGQPNSPLHF	TGTGCCATCAGCCGGGGACAGCCTAATTCACCCCTCCACTTT
12	-	-	TRBV11-2	TRBJ2-1	CASSSLDWFQFF	TGTGCCAGCAGCTCTCTCGACTGGTTCCAGTTCTTC
17	TRBD1	-	TRBV7-9	TRBJ2-2	CASSFPIGQGFTRELFF	TGTGCCAGCAGCTTCCCGATTGGACAGGGCTTTACCAGGGAGCTGTTTTTT
14	-	-	TRBV13	TRBJ2-2	CASSFRGGAGELFF	TGTGCCAGCAGCTTCCGGGGTGGCGCCGGGGAGCTGTTTTTT
19	-	few	TRBV6-1	TRBJ1-1	CASSEGAGAGSIGNTEAFF	TGTGCCAGCAGTGAAGGGGCTGGGGCAGGGTCGATTGGTAACACTGAAGCTTTCTTT
11	-	-	TRBV7-9	TRBJ2-1	CASSSGEEQFF	TGTGCCAGCAGCTCAGGGGAGGAGCAGTTCTTC
13	-	once	TRBV15	TRBJ2-3	CAAQPGLSDTQYF	TGTGCCGCCCAGCCCGGACTTTCAGATACGCAGTATTTT
16	TRBD1	few	TRBV4-1	TRBJ2-2	CASSQRGQAVSGELFF	TGCGCCAGCAGCCAAAGGGGACAGGCGGTCTCCGGGGAGCTGTTTTTT
12	TRBD1	-	TRBV29-1	TRBJ2-7	CSASRTGEEQYF	TGCAGCGCCTCGAGGACAGGGGAAGAGCAGTACTTC
17	TRBD1	-	TRBV6-1	TRBJ1-3	CASSGRTGLVSGNTIYF	TGTGCCAGCAGTGGCCGGACAGGGCTGGTATCGGGAAACACCATATATTTT
12	-	-	TRBV12-3/TRBV12-4	TRBJ1-1	CASSLGTQVAFF	TGTGCCAGCAGTTTAGGTACCCAGGTGGCTTTCTTT
18	TRBD1	-	TRBV28	TRBJ2-2	CASSPQPGQGPNTGELFF	TGTGCCAGCAGTCCACAACCGGGACAGGGACCGAACACCGGGGAGCTGTTTTTT